This T cell receptor (beta chain) was found in a study of post-analysis software for immune sequencing data. Study in general: The disease courses spanned relapsing-remitting, secondary progressive and progressive-relapsing forms of multiple sclerosis.

A remark on this clonotype: Its antigen is undetermined.

Presence of unique molecular identifiers characterized the TCR beta cDNA libraries. Some 500,000 cDNA molecules were recovered from an input of about 1 to 10 million T cells. TCRdb re-analysed the PCR reads in MiXCR, keeping a single row per CDR3 protein. The sample yields about 540,000 distinct CDR3 sequences, approximately 31% seen once. CDR1 and CDR2 from the germline V gene are SGHDT and YYEEEE. This CDR3 is built from 13 residues. The V gene lost 4 bases and the J gene lost 7 bases, with 15 bases spanning the gap. Study-wide points: People with multiple sclerosis had a significantly lower normalized Chao1 diversity than controls did. TRBV segments more frequent in patients than in controls numbered roughly 5 and included TRBV5-6, TRBV5-1 and TRBV20-1.

This TCR came from a girl under 18 with multiple sclerosis. The chain carries TRBV5-6 and TRBJ2-7, with D possibly being TRBD1 or TRBD2 (5 bases each). The sequencing sample was made of blood. CDR3 amino acids: CASSHQGPGEQYF. The CDR3 coding sequence is TGTGCCAGCAGCCATCAGGGACCGGGAGAGCAGTACTTC. The full variable domain, its missing parts supplied by reference TRBV5-6 and TRBJ2-7, is DAGVTQSPTHLIKTRGQQVTLRCSPKSGHDTVSWYQQALGQGPQFIFQYYEEEERQRGNFPDRFSGHQFPNYSSELNVNALLLGDSALYLCASSHQGPGEQYFGPGTRLTVT.